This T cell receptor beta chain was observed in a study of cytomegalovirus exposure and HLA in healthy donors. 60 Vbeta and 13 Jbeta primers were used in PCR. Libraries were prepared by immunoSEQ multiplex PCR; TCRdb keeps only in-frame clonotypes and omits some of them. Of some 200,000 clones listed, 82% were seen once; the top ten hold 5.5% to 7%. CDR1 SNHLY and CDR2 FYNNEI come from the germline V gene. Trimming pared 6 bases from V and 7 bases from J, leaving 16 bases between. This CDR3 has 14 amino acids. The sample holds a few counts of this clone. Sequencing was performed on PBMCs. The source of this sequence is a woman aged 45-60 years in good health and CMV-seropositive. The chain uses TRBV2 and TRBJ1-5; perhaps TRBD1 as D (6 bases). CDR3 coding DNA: TGTGCCAGCAGGGGGGGGCCGGAAGGGCAGCCCCAGCATTTT. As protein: CASRGGPEGQPQHF.